This T cell receptor (beta chain) comes out of a study of T cell responses to AZD1222 COVID-19 vaccine. The assay was immunoSEQ multiplex PCR, and TCRdb's table has in-frame clones only and misses some. The table includes some 110,000 clones, roughly 88% detected once. On this clone: No antigen is known for it.

The study's findings and limits: Donors in the cohort were predominantly white British and more often female, and clonal diversity was possibly underestimated. Repertoires in all cases were sampled only once the peak T cell response had passed. Vaccination with two AZD1222 doses was followed by a rise in Spike-specific TCR breadth and depth.

CDR1 and CDR2 from the germline V gene are LNHDA and SQIVND (reference sequence). V gave up 3 bases and J gave up 4 bases, with 15 bases separating them. The CDR3 spans 15 residues. The chain is built from TRBV19 and TRBJ2-5, with D perhaps assigned TRBD1 or TRBD2 (7 bases each). Sequences were derived from peripheral blood, sampled on day 0 of AZD1222 vaccination. This clonotype was sampled from an adult in good health. CDR3: CASSIQGGEGETQYF. The CDR3 nucleotides read TGTGCCAGTAGTATCCAGGGGGGGGAGGGAGAGACCCAGTACTTC. Full variable domain (outside the CDR3, taken from reference TRBV19 and TRBJ2-5): DGGITQSPKYLFRKEGQNVTLSCEQNLNHDAMYWYRQDPGQGLRLIYYSQIVNDFQKGDIAEGYSVSREKKESFPLTVTSAQKNPTAFYLCASSIQGGEGETQYFGPGTRLLVL.